This passage covers 11 T cell receptor beta chains from one sample sequenced in a study of cytomegalovirus exposure and HLA in healthy donors. Libraries were prepared by immunoSEQ multiplex PCR; TCRdb keeps only in-frame clonotypes and omits some of them. The data show approximately 110,000 clones, around 86% seen once. The specimen was PBMCs. These TCRs come from a woman between 18 and 29 years old in good health and CMV-seropositive.

This clone was detected a few times. This chain connects TRBV7-6 to TRBJ2-1, with D possibly matching TRBD2 (6 bases). Germline loops: CDR1 SGHVS, CDR2 FNYEAQ. Trimming took 3 bases from V and 9 from J, leaving 21 bases between them. There are 16 residues in the CDR3. In DNA form, the CDR3 reads TGTGCCAGCAGCTTGGGACCGGGACTCGCCCCGGGTGAGCAGTTCTTC. Encoded protein: CASSLGPGLAPGEQFF. The full variable domain, its missing parts supplied by reference TRBV7-6 and TRBJ2-1, is GAGVSQSPRYKVTKRGQDVALRCDPISGHVSLYWYRQALGQGPEFLTYFNYEAQQDKSGLPNDRFSAERPEGSISTLTIQRTEQRDSAMYRCASSLGPGLAPGEQFFGPGTRLTVL.

This chain joins TRBV6-4 and TRBJ2-1; tentative D call: TRBD2 (5 bases). The length of the CDR3 is 13 residues. Trimming took 3 bases from V and 9 from J, leaving 12 bases between them. The germline gives CDR1 MRHNA, CDR2 SNTAGT. CDR3 DNA sequence: TGTGCCAGCAGTGATCGGGAACATGGTGAGCAGTTCTTC. Translated: CASSDREHGEQFF.

V gene TRBV27 combines with J gene TRBJ2-2; 7 nucleotides match TRBD1. The CDR3 contains 14 residues. Trimming took 8 bases from V and 6 from J; bases not matched to a gene: 9. Germline lookup yields CDR1 MNHEY and CDR2 SMNVEV (reference sequence). CDR3 sequence (DNA): TGTGCCAGCGGAGACAGGGCGTGGGCCGGGGAGCTGTTTTTT. This translates into CASGDRAWAGELFF.

CDR3 DNA sequence: TGTGCCGCGGGACCCCCGGGACAGGGGAACGAGCAGTACTTC. Translated, it gives CAAGPPGQGNEQYF. This chain joins TRBV27 and TRBJ2-7, with 10 bases identical to TRBD1. V was clipped by 11 bases and J by 5 bases; unmatched bases: 12. The CDR3 covers 14 residues. Germline assignment: CDR1 MNHEY and CDR2 SMNVEV (reference sequence).

The rearrangement joins TRBV5-8 to TRBJ2-5; 8 bases are a match to TRBD1. CDR3 length: 14 amino acids. V was pared by 4 bases and J by 4 bases, with 6 bases of the junction left unmatched. Germline V gene lookup returns CDR1 SGHTS and CDR2 YDEGEE. CDR3 DNA: TGTGCCAGCAGCCGGACAGGGTCTGGAGAGACCCAGTACTTC. Residues: CASSRTGSGETQYF.

This sequence joins TRBV2 and TRBJ1-5, with 9 positions matching TRBD1. Germline trimming cut 6 bases from V and 4 bases from J; bases unmatched to any gene: 7. CDR1 SNHLY and CDR2 FYNNEI come from the germline V gene. This CDR3 contains 15 residues. CDR3 region: CASRGQGLGNQPQHF. The DNA of the CDR3 is TGTGCCAGCAGGGGACAGGGCCTCGGGAATCAGCCCCAGCATTTT.

The chain carries TRBV11-2 and TRBJ2-3; 8 nucleotides align to TRBD2. Germline lookup yields CDR1 SGHAT and CDR2 FQNNGV. The V segment lost 7 bases and the J segment 2 bases; nucleotides outside the gene matches: 11. The CDR3 length is 16 residues. CDR3 region: CASTIRGGGHTDTQYF. The CDR3 nucleotides are TGTGCCAGCACAATACGGGGGGGCGGACACACAGATACGCAGTATTTT.

This clone is a singleton in its sample. The chain has TRBV14 and TRBJ2-1; a weak D match, TRBD2 (7 bases). V was shortened by 0 bases and J by 7 bases, with 16 bases between the two germline ends. CDR3 length equals 16 residues. Per the germline V gene, CDR1 is SGHDN and CDR2 is FVKESK. This chain's CDR3 is CASSQDRGALMNEQFF. Here the CDR3 DNA reads TGTGCCAGCAGCCAAGACCGGGGGGCCCTTATGAATGAGCAGTTCTTC.

The rearrangement uses TRBV5-1 and TRBJ2-7; TRBD1 is a possible D gene (6 bases). CDR3 length: 16 amino acids. Per the germline V gene, CDR1 is SGHRS and CDR2 is YFSETQ. V shed 4 bases and J shed 4 bases, with 21 bases lying between them. The CDR3 spells CASSRGATGWGYEQYF. CDR3 DNA: TGCGCCAGCAGCCGAGGGGCGACAGGCTGGGGGTACGAGCAGTACTTC. The full variable domain, rest sourced from reference TRBV5-1 and TRBJ2-7, is KAGVTQTPRYLIKTRGQQVTLSCSPISGHRSVSWYQQTPGQGLQFLFEYFSETQRNKGNFPGRFSGRQFSNSRSEMNVSTLELGDSALYLCASSRGATGWGYEQYFGPGTRLTVT.

The V gene is TRBV10-2, the J gene TRBJ2-7, with TRBD1 identical over 7 bases. The germline V gene has CDR1 WSHSY and CDR2 SAAADI. Germline trimming cut 3 bases from V and 7 bases from J; bases unmatched to any gene: 18. This CDR3 contains 17 residues. The CDR3: CASSETGTATNWGEQYF. The CDR3 DNA reads as TGCGCCAGCAGTGAAACCGGGACAGCAACAAATTGGGGGGAGCAGTACTTC.

This clone appeared a single time. V and J are TRBV19 and TRBJ1-6, with TRBD1 matching over 7 bases. The CDR3 is 14 residues long. Germline trimming cut 5 bases from V and 8 bases from J; bases unmatched to any gene: 6. CDR1 and CDR2 from the germline V gene are LNHDA and SQIVND (reference sequence). As DNA, the CDR3 is TGTGCCAGTAGTGTCCCCGGGACAGATTCACCCCTCCACTTT. This codes for CASSVPGTDSPLHF.